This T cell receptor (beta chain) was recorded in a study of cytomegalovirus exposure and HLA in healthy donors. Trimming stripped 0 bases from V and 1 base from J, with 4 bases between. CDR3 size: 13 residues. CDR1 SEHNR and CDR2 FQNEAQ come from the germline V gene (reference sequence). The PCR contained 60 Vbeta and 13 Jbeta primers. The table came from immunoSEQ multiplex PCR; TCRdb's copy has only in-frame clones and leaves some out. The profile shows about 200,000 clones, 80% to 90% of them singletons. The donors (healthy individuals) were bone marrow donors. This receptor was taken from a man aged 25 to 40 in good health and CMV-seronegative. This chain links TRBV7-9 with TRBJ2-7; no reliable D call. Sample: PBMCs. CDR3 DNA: TGTGCCAGCAGCTTAGCCGTTTCCTACGAGCAGTACTTC. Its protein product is CASSLAVSYEQYF.